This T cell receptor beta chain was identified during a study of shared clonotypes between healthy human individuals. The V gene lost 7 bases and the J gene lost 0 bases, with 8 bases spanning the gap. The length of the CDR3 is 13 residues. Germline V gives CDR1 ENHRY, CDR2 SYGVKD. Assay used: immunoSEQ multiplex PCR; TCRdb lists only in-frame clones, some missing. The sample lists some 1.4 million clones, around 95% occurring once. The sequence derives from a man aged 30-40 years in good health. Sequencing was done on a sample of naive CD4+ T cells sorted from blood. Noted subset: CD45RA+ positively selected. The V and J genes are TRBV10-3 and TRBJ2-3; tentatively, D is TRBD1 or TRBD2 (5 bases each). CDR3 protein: CAINGDSTDTQYF. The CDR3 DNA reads TGTGCCATCAATGGGGACAGCACAGATACGCAGTATTTT.